The source of this T cell receptor beta chain is a study of blood T cell repertoires in COVID-19. Study background: From T cells, B-cell-depleted T cells, or PBMCs came the material, which was cDNA or gDNA.

CDR3 length: 12 amino acids. Germline lookup yields CDR1 SGDLS and CDR2 YYNGEE. The germline V and J ends were trimmed by 3 bases and 5 bases, with 7 bases remaining between them. The method was immunoSEQ multiplex PCR; TCRdb's version includes in-frame clones alone and lacks a portion of them. There are over 200,000 clones in the sample; 80% to 90% occur only once, and 3.7% lies in the top ten. Enrollees, about 18 to 89 years old, lived in 24 US areas. This chain uses TRBV9 with TRBJ2-3; possible D gene TRBD1, 5 bases. The clonotype originates from a woman aged 25-40 years who had been exposed to COVID-19. Sequencing input: PBMCs or T cells enriched from blood (not recorded which). DNA for the CDR3: TGTGCCAGCAGCGAGACAGAAGATACGCAGTATTTT. This sequence encodes CASSETEDTQYF.